A single sample is the source of the 15 T cell receptor beta chains below, sequenced in a study of cytomegalovirus exposure and HLA in healthy donors. The PCR had 60 Vbeta and 13 Jbeta primers. Generated by immunoSEQ multiplex PCR, the TCRdb table keeps only in-frame clones and is missing some. The table includes 130,000 or so clones, roughly 82% detected once. Source material: PBMCs. The receptors were sampled from a man between 18 and 29 years old in good health and CMV-seropositive.

The CDR3 loop reads CASSFGWGQTYNEQFF. DNA for the CDR3: TGCGCCAGCAGCTTCGGTTGGGGGCAAACCTACAATGAGCAGTTCTTC. The chain has TRBV5-1 and TRBJ2-1, with a possible D match to TRBD1 (6 bases). V lost 2 bases, J lost 2 bases, and 14 bases lay in between. This CDR3 has 16 residues. From germline, CDR1 is SGHRS and CDR2 YFSETQ. Filled out from reference TRBV5-1 and TRBJ2-1, the complete variable domain reads KAGVTQTPRYLIKTRGQQVTLSCSPISGHRSVSWYQQTPGQGLQFLFEYFSETQRNKGNFPGRFSGRQFSNSRSEMNVSTLELGDSALYLCASSFGWGQTYNEQFFGPGTRLTVL.

This clone has only a few counts. The chain uses TRBV4-1 and TRBJ2-1; 13 bases align to TRBD2. V lost 2 bases and J lost 7; bases outside the gene matches: 5. Germline CDR1 reads MGHRA; CDR2 reads YSYEKL. This CDR3 comprises 16 residues. The CDR3, as DNA: TGCGCCAGCAGCCAACCCCGGACTAGCGGGAGTAATGAGCAGTTCTTC. It codes for CASSQPRTSGSNEQFF.

The rearrangement joins TRBV7-2 to TRBJ2-2, with TRBD2 matching over 8 bases. This CDR3 comprises 16 residues. V shed 5 bases and J 3 bases; nucleotides not matched to a gene: 8. Per the germline V gene, CDR1 is SGHTA and CDR2 is FQGNSA. The chain's CDR3 is CASSPGGGWDTGELFF. The CDR3 DNA reads TGTGCCAGCAGCCCCGGGGGGGGGTGGGACACCGGGGAGCTGTTTTTT.

This clone was recorded a few times. The CDR3 DNA is TGTGCCAGCAGTTCCAGGGGGCTTGGCAATCAGCCCCAGCATTTT. It translates to CASSSRGLGNQPQHF. V gene TRBV27 combines with J gene TRBJ1-5; TRBD1 agrees at 8 bases. V shed 4 bases, J shed 2 bases, and the junction held 4 bases outside the gene matches. The CDR3 length is 15 residues. Germline CDR1 is MNHEY and CDR2 is SMNVEV (reference sequence).

J is TRBJ2-7 and V is TRBV5-4; 9 nucleotides align to TRBD1. V lost 4 bases and J lost 4; bases outside the gene matches: 6. Germline-derived CDR1 and CDR2 are SGHNT and YYREEE (reference sequence). The CDR3 runs 14 residues. CDR3 bases: TGTGCCAGCAGCCCTAGACAGGGGGTTTACGAGCAGTACTTC. Its translation: CASSPRQGVYEQYF.

A few counts support this clone. V and J are TRBV4-1 and TRBJ1-1; D is unresolved. V gave up 0 bases and J gave up 1 base, with 6 bases separating them. CDR1 is MGHRA, CDR2 YSYEKL, per germline. CDR3 length: 14 residues. In nucleotides, the CDR3 is TGCGCCAGCAGCCAAGACGCGGGGAACACTGAAGCTTTCTTT. It encodes CASSQDAGNTEAFF.

The genes are TRBV16 and TRBJ2-5, with a tentative D call TRBD1 (5 bases). The V end lost 3 bases, the J end lost 2 bases, and 10 bases lay between the germline ends. Germline V gene sequence: CDR1 KGHSY, CDR2 FQNENV. The CDR3 runs to 14 residues. CDR3 nucleotide sequence: TGTGCCAGCAGCCACCCCACAGGACAAGAGACCCAGTACTTC. Translating gives CASSHPTGQETQYF.

This clone has only one observation. V usage is TRBV28 and J usage is TRBJ2-7; TRBD1 matches at 7 bases. Trimming removed 5 bases from V and 2 bases from J; junction bases left unmatched: 6. This CDR3 spans 14 amino acids. In germline, CDR1 is MDHEN, CDR2 SYDVKM. The CDR3 DNA follows: TGTGCCAGCAGTACAGGACAGGTAGCCTACGAGCAGTACTTC. This encodes CASSTGQVAYEQYF.

V gene TRBV11-3 combines with J gene TRBJ2-7, with 8 bases aligning to TRBD1. Germline loops: CDR1 SGHNT, CDR2 YENEEA. This CDR3 region has 15 residues. With V trimmed by 5 bases and J by 1 base, 7 bases remained unmatched. This chain's CDR3 is CASSPRQGLSYEQYF. CDR3 bases: TGTGCCAGCAGCCCAAGACAGGGGCTATCCTACGAGCAGTACTTC.

The chain joins TRBV27 to TRBJ1-2; the match to TRBD1 covers 12 bases. CDR1 MNHEY and CDR2 SMNVEV come from the germline V gene (reference sequence). This CDR3 region has 18 residues. The V segment lost 6 bases and the J segment 3 bases; nucleotides outside the gene matches: 14. The CDR3 DNA sequence: TGTGCCAGCAGCCGGGACAGGGGGCGAAAGAGGGAGGACTATGGCTACACCTTC. Its translation: CASSRDRGRKREDYGYTF.

Only one count was recorded for this clone. Germline is not matched at one junction end, which may reflect a read error. The same CDR3 arises from other DNA sequences in this sample as well. The rearrangement links TRBV27 to TRBJ1-1; D may be TRBD1 (6 bases). The germline V gene encodes CDR1 MNHEY and CDR2 SMNVEV (reference sequence). CDR3 size: 14 residues. The CDR3 DNA follows: TGTGCCAGCAGCTTTAAGGGGGGGTACACCGAAGCTTTCTTT. Its protein product is CASSFKGGYTEAFF.

The chain uses TRBV18 and TRBJ1-5; possibly TRBD1 for D (6 bases). In germline, CDR1 is KGHSH, CDR2 LQKENI. This CDR3 spans 14 amino acids. The V end lost 3 bases, the J end lost 6 bases, and 12 bases lay between the germline ends. In DNA, the CDR3 is TGTGCCAGCTCACCGGACAGTACCGTTCAGCCCCAGCATTTT. Protein: CASSPDSTVQPQHF.

The rearrangement joins TRBV5-1 to TRBJ1-3; TRBD1 might be the D (5 bases). The ends were cut back, 0 bases at V and 4 bases at J, with 14 bases in the middle. The CDR3 has 16 amino acids. Germline V CDR1 and CDR2: SGHRS, YFSETQ. The CDR3 sequence is CASSLASMGHGNTIYF. The CDR3, as DNA: TGCGCCAGCAGCTTGGCCTCAATGGGGCACGGAAACACCATATATTTT.

As regards this clone: This sample includes further DNA sequences coding for the same CDR3. The genes are TRBV28 and TRBJ1-5; the match to TRBD1 covers 8 bases. The CDR3 has 14 amino acids. V lost 2 bases and J lost 7; bases outside the gene matches: 4. Germline V gives CDR1 MDHEN, CDR2 SYDVKM. The CDR3 is CASSLQGATQPQHF. The DNA for the CDR3 is TGTGCCAGCAGTTTACAGGGGGCTACGCAGCCCCAGCATTTT.

The table lists this clone with a count of one. This sequence joins TRBV28 and TRBJ2-7; D not resolved. Between the trimmed V and J ends, which lost 6 bases and 5 bases, there was a span of 23 bases. The CDR3 sequence is 16 residues long. Germline CDR1 and CDR2: MDHEN and SYDVKM. As DNA, the CDR3 is TGTGCCAGCAGCCCCCGTATACAGAGCCGAAGAGACGAGCAGTACTTC. It encodes CASSPRIQSRRDEQYF.